This T cell receptor (beta chain) came from a study of blood T cell repertoires in COVID-19. This CDR3 is 15 amino acids long. Trimming took off 5 bases at V and 2 bases at J, with 16 bases between the two ends. Germline CDR1 PRHDT, CDR2 FYEKMQ (reference sequence). Generated by immunoSEQ multiplex PCR, the TCRdb table keeps only in-frame clones and is missing some. The repertoire holds 200,000 to 250,000 clones, with 86% as singletons. Sample: peripheral blood. The receptor comes from a man in his fifties or sixties with acute or convalescent COVID-19. The chain couples TRBV13 to TRBJ2-7; D is possibly TRBD1 (5 bases). CDR3: CASSARVPSAYEQYF. CDR3 DNA sequence: TGTGCCAGCAGCGCCAGGGTACCTTCGGCCTACGAGCAGTACTTC.